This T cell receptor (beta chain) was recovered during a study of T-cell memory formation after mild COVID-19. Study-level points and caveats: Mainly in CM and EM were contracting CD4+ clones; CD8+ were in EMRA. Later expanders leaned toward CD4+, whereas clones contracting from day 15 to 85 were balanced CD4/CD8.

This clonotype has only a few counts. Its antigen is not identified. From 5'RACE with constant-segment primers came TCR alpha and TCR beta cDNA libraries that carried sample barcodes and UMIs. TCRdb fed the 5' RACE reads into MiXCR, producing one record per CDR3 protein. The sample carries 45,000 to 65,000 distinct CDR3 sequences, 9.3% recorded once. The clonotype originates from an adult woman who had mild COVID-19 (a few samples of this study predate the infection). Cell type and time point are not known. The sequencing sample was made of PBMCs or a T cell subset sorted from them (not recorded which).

The CDR3 nucleotides are TGTGCCATCACCCCCGGGACAGGACTTCATGGCTACACCTTC. It translates to CAITPGTGLHGYTF. This chain links TRBV10-3 with TRBJ1-2; 8 positions agree with TRBD1. V was clipped by 7 bases and J by 6 bases; unmatched bases: 10. Germline V lookup: CDR1 ENHRY, CDR2 SYGVKD. The CDR3 extends over 14 amino acids.